This T cell receptor (beta chain) came from a study of shared clonotypes between healthy human individuals. Whole-study results and caveats: Apart from blood, nothing was sampled; tissue repertoires likely differ.

Under the authors' procedure: ImmunoSEQ yielded junction-only sequences lacking quality scores, so filtering differed. Libraries were prepared by immunoSEQ multiplex PCR; TCRdb keeps only in-frame clonotypes and omits some of them. For V, J and clone size, that table is used; D and trimming come from the DNA. The sample yields about 590,000 clones, roughly 96% seen once. CD45RO-negative, CCR7-positively selected cells formed the naive CD8 fraction, excluding terminally differentiated effector memory CD45RA+ cells. This clone was detected once. Its specificity is not known. The sequence derives from a woman in her twenties or thirties in good health. Sequencing was done on a sample of naive CD8+ T cells sorted from blood.

The CDR3, as DNA: TGTGCCAGCAGCTTGGCGGCGGGCCTCTACGAGCAGTACTTC. As protein: CASSLAAGLYEQYF. V and J are TRBV5-6 and TRBJ2-7; the D gene is possibly TRBD2 (5 bases). The CDR3 runs 14 residues. Trimming took off 0 bases at V and 3 bases at J, with 10 bases between the two ends. Germline values: CDR1 SGHDT, CDR2 YYEEEE.